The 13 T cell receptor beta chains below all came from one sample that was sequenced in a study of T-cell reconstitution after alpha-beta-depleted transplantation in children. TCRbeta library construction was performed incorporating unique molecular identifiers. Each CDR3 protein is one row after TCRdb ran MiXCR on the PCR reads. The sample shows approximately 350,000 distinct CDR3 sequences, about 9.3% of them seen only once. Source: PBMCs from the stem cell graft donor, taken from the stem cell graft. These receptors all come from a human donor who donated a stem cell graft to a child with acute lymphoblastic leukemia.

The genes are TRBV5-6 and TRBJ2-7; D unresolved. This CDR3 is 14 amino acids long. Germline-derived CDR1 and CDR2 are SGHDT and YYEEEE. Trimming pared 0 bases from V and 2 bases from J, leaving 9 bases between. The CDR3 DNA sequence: TGTGCCAGCAGCTTGGGGGTTTACCCCTACGAGCAGTACTTC. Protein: CASSLGVYPYEQYF.

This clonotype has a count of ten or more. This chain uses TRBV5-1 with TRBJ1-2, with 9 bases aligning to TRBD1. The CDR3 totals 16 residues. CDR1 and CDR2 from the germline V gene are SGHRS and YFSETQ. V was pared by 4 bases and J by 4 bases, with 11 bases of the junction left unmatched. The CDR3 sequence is CASSQNSGTGIYGYTF. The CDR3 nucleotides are TGCGCCAGCAGCCAGAACTCCGGGACAGGGATCTATGGCTACACCTTC.

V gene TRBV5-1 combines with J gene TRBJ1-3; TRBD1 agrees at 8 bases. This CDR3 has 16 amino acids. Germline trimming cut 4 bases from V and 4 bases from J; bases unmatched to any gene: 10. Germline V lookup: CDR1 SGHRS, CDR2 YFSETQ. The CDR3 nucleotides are TGCGCCAGCAGCAACCGTGCAGGGGGCGAAGGAAACACCATATATTTT. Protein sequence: CASSNRAGGEGNTIYF.

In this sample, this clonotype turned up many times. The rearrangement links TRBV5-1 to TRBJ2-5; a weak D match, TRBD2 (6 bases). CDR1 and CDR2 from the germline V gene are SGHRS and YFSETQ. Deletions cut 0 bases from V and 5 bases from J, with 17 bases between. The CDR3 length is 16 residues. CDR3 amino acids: CASSLAFGREVETQYF. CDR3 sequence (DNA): TGCGCCAGCAGCTTGGCCTTTGGGCGGGAAGTCGAGACCCAGTACTTC.

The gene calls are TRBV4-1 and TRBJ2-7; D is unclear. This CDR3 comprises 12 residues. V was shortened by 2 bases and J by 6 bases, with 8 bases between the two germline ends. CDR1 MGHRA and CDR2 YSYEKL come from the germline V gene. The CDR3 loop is CASSQPGREQYF. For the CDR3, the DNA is TGCGCCAGCAGCCAACCAGGACGCGAGCAGTACTTC.

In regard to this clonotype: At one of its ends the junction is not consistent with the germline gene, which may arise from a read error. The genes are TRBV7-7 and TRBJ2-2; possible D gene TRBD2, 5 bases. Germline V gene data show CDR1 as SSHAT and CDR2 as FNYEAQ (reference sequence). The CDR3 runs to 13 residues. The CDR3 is CASSLERSGELFF. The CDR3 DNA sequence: TGTGCTAGCAGCTTAGAGCGGTCCGGGGAGCTGTTTTTT.

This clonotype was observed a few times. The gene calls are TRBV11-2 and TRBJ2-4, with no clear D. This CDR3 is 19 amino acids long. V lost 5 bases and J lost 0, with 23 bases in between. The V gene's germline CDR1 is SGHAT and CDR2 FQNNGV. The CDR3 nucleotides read TGTGCCAGCAGCCGCCTTTCTGGCCCATTGATCGTAGCCAAAAACATTCAGTACTTC. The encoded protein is CASSRLSGPLIVAKNIQYF.

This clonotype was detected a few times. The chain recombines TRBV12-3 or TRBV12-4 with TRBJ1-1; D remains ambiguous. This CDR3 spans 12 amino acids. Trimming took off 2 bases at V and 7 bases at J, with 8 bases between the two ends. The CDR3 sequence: CASSLLAVEAFF. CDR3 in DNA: TGTGCCAGCAGTTTACTAGCAGTTGAAGCTTTCTTT.

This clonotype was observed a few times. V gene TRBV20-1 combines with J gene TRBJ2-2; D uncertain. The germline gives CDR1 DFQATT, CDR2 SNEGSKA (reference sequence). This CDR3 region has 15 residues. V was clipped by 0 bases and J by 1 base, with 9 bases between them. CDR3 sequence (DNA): TGCAGTGCTAGAGATCTGAGAGGGAACACCGGGGAGCTGTTTTTT. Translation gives CSARDLRGNTGELFF.

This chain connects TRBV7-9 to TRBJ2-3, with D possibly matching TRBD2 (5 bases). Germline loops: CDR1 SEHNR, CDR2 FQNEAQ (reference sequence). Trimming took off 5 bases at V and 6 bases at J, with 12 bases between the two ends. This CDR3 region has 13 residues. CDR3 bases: TGTGCCAGCAGCCCTGTCACTAGGGATACGCAGTATTTT. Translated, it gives CASSPVTRDTQYF.

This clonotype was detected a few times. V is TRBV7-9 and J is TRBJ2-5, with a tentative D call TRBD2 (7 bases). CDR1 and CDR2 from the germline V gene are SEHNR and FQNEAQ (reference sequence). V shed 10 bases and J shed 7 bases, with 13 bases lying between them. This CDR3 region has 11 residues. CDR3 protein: CATMGGATQYF. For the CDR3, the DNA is TGTGCCACCATGGGGGGGGCGACCCAGTACTTC.

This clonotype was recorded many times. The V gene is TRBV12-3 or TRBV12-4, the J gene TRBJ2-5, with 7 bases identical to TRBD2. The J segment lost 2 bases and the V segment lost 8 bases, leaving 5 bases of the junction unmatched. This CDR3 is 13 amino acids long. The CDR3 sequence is CASLNGRQETQYF. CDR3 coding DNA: TGTGCCAGCTTGAACGGGAGGCAAGAGACCCAGTACTTC.

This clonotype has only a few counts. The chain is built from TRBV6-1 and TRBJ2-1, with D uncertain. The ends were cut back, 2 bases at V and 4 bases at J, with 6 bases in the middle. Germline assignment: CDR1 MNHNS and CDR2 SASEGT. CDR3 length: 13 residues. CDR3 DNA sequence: TGTGCCAGCAGTGAAACCGGGTACAATGAGCAGTTCTTC. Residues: CASSETGYNEQFF.